This T cell receptor beta chain was identified during a study of T-cell reconstitution after alpha-beta-depleted transplantation in children. Unique molecular identifiers were incorporated when the TCRbeta library was constructed. Using its own MiXCR run on the PCR reads, TCRdb lists one record per CDR3 protein. In the table there are 600,000 to 700,000 distinct CDR3 sequences, over 15% of which are singletons. The sample was PBMCs from the stem cell graft donor, taken from the stem cell graft. This receptor was identified in a human donor who donated a stem cell graft to a child with acute myeloid leukemia.

The CDR3 here is CSAVSKQEQPQHF. CDR3 nucleotide sequence: TGCAGTGCTGTCTCGAAACAAGAACAGCCCCAGCATTTT. The J gene is TRBJ1-5, the V gene TRBV20-1; D uncertain. V lost 5 bases and J 7 bases, leaving 15 bases between the germline ends. The length of the CDR3 is 13 residues. Looked up from germline, CDR1 is DFQATT and CDR2 is SNEGSKA (reference sequence).